The 2 T cell receptor beta chains below come from one sample, sequenced in a study of shared clonotypes between healthy human individuals. TCRdb's copy holds only in-frame clones and misses some; the assay was immunoSEQ multiplex PCR. The top ten clones hold 1.5% to 2% of a sample with 740,000 or so clones, about 80% of them seen once. The sample taken for sequencing was memory CD4+ T cells sorted from blood. Subset reported: CD45RA-negative fraction. These receptor sequences come from a woman aged 25 to 39 in good health.

The V and J genes are TRBV18 and TRBJ2-2, with D possibly TRBD2 on 6 matching bases. CDR1 is KGHSH, CDR2 LQKENI, per germline. CDR3 length: 14 residues. The V gene lost 3 bases and the J gene lost 6 bases, with 11 bases spanning the gap. Here the CDR3 reads CASSPTTSSGELFF. The DNA for the CDR3 is TGTGCCAGCTCACCGACAACTAGCTCCGGGGAGCTGTTTTTT.

V gene TRBV25-1 combines with J gene TRBJ2-5, with TRBD1 matching 8 bases. CDR3 size: 18 residues. Germline V gene data show CDR1 as MGHDK and CDR2 as SYGVNS. V shed 2 bases and J 1 base; nucleotides not matched to a gene: 12. CDR3 sequence: CASSEGPGQANLQETQYF. The DNA of the CDR3 is TGTGCCAGCAGTGAAGGGCCGGGACAGGCTAATCTCCAAGAGACCCAGTACTTC.